This passage covers 15 T cell receptor beta chains from one sample sequenced in a study of cytomegalovirus exposure and HLA in healthy donors. The PCR ran on 60 Vbeta and 13 Jbeta primers. Assay: immunoSEQ multiplex PCR; the TCRdb copy retains only in-frame clones and omits some. The sample lists roughly 100,000 clones, around 70% seen once, with roughly 11% in the top ten. Sequenced: PBMCs. These receptors were taken from a man aged 40-55 years in good health and CMV-seropositive.

The CDR3 DNA follows: TGTGCCAGCAGCTTAGGGAATGTAGGGACAGGGTGGATCTACGAGCAGTACTTC. This encodes CASSLGNVGTGWIYEQYF. The gene calls are TRBV7-9 and TRBJ2-7, with 9 bases matching TRBD1. Unmatched junction bases numbered 13, after V lost 1 base and J lost 3 bases. There are 18 residues in the CDR3. Germline V gene sequence: CDR1 SEHNR, CDR2 FQNEAQ (reference sequence).

V usage is TRBV7-3 and J usage is TRBJ2-1, with TRBD1 matching 7 bases. The ends lost 5 bases at V and 1 base at J; junction bases unmatched: 5. This CDR3 has 15 amino acids. Germline assignment: CDR1 SGHTA and CDR2 FQGTGA. This CDR3 reads CASSTRQGSYNEQFF. CDR3 DNA sequence: TGTGCCAGCAGCACCCGACAGGGTTCCTACAATGAGCAGTTCTTC.

The rearrangement links TRBV12-2 to TRBJ2-1; TRBD2 is the table's D call, not checked against the DNA. TRBV12-2 is a listed pseudogene. The CDR3 extends over 16 amino acids. CDR3 sequence (DNA): TGTGCAAGTCGCTTAGAGAGGGACTCGAAGGTTGGTGAGCAGTTCTTC. Its protein product is CASRLERDSKVGEQFF.

The chain links TRBV11-2 to TRBJ2-7; 7 bases fit TRBD2. Trimming at V came to 4 bases and at J to 2 bases, leaving 14 bases not matched to a gene. Per germline, CDR1 SGHAT and CDR2 FQNNGV. The CDR3 length is 17 residues. DNA of the CDR3: TGTGCCAGCAGCTCGAGAGGTCGGGACTACCTTCCCTACGAGCAGTACTTC. It is translated as CASSSRGRDYLPYEQYF.

The chain couples TRBV30 to TRBJ2-2; perhaps TRBD2 as D (5 bases). The length of the CDR3 is 15 residues. Germline V gives CDR1 GTSNPN, CDR2 SVGIG (reference sequence). V lost 2 bases to trimming and J lost 3 bases, with 13 bases between them. CDR3 nucleotides: TGTGCCTGGAGTCGGGAAGGAGCAGACACCGGGGAGCTGTTTTTT. The encoded protein is CAWSREGADTGELFF.

The rearrangement uses TRBV21-1 and TRBJ2-1; the tabulated D call, TRBD2, remains unverified against the DNA. TRBV21-1 is termed a pseudogene. The CDR3 has 16 amino acids. CDR3 nucleotides: TGTGCCAGCAGCAAATCTGGGACTAGCGGGAGCTTGTGGCAGTTCTTC. Protein sequence: CASSKSGTSGSLWQFF.

The V call is TRBV6-5, the J call TRBJ2-7; D is possibly TRBD2 (5 bases). The CDR3 contains 13 residues. V lost 2 bases and J lost 2, with 7 bases in between. Germline assignment: CDR1 MNHEY and CDR2 SVGAGI. In nucleotides, the CDR3 is TGTGCCAGCAGTTACGAGCGGACCTACGAGCAGTACTTC. Translation gives CASSYERTYEQYF.

The chain is built from TRBV7-9 and TRBJ2-7; D might be TRBD2 (5 bases). CDR3 size: 16 residues. Trimming stripped 2 bases from V and 4 bases from J, with 18 bases between. Per germline, CDR1 SEHNR and CDR2 FQNEAQ (reference sequence). CDR3 region: CASSLSYGKREYEQYF. The DNA of the CDR3 is TGTGCCAGCAGCTTAAGCTACGGTAAGAGGGAGTACGAGCAGTACTTC.

A few counts support this clone. V usage is TRBV2 and J usage is TRBJ2-7, with 12 bases identical to TRBD1. The CDR3 is 14 amino acids. Germline V gene data show CDR1 as SNHLY and CDR2 as FYNNEI. J gave up 5 bases and V 4 bases, and 3 bases lay outside the gene matches. CDR3 nucleotides: TGTGCCAGCAGTGCCGGGACAGGGGGCCACGAGCAGTACGTC. Protein sequence: CASSAGTGGHEQYV.

The V gene is TRBV5-1, the J gene TRBJ2-1; 9 nucleotides align to TRBD1. The CDR3 loop spans 14 amino acids. The J segment lost 9 bases and the V segment lost 4 bases, leaving 8 bases of the junction unmatched. Germline V gene data show CDR1 as SGHRS and CDR2 as YFSETQ. The CDR3 sequence: CASSTGQGTSEQFF. In DNA form, the CDR3 reads TGCGCCAGCAGCACTGGACAGGGGACGAGTGAGCAGTTCTTC.

V usage is TRBV27 and J usage is TRBJ1-2; 8 nucleotides match TRBD1. The germline V gene encodes CDR1 MNHEY and CDR2 SMNVEV (reference sequence). The V and J ends lost 2 bases and 4 bases, in that order; junction bases with no gene match: 3. The CDR3 has 14 amino acids. The CDR3 sequence is CASSLDRGIYGYTF. CDR3 DNA: TGTGCCAGCAGTTTAGACAGGGGTATCTATGGCTACACCTTC.

This clone came up a few times. The V call is TRBV13, the J call TRBJ1-2, with 8 positions matching TRBD1. V shed 3 bases, J shed 3 bases, and the junction held 9 bases outside the gene matches. The CDR3 sequence is 16 residues long. Per the germline V gene, CDR1 is PRHDT and CDR2 is FYEKMQ (reference sequence). This CDR3 reads CASSFPPNRGYYGYTF. CDR3 in DNA: TGTGCCAGCAGCTTCCCCCCAAACAGGGGGTACTATGGCTACACCTTC.

This clone was detected many times. The chain combines TRBV6-4 with TRBJ2-6; TRBD2 agrees at 8 bases. V shed 2 bases and J 3 bases; nucleotides not matched to a gene: 0. CDR1 and CDR2 from the germline V gene are MRHNA and SNTAGT. The length of the CDR3 is 15 residues. As DNA, the CDR3 is TGTGCCAGCAGTGACGGGACTAGTGGGGCCAACGTCCTGACTTTC. As protein: CASSDGTSGANVLTF.

The chain links TRBV5-4 to TRBJ2-3; perhaps TRBD1 as D (6 bases). V was shortened by 3 bases and J by 2 bases, with 13 bases between the two germline ends. The germline V gene has CDR1 SGHNT and CDR2 YYREEE (reference sequence). The CDR3 has 15 amino acids. The CDR3 coding sequence is TGTGCCAGCAGCTGGGCCGGGACAACCACAGATACGCAGTATTTT. It is translated as CASSWAGTTTDTQYF.

The chain uses TRBV13 and TRBJ2-1; TRBD2 agrees at 12 bases. Germline V gene sequence: CDR1 PRHDT, CDR2 FYEKMQ (reference sequence). The CDR3 is 17 residues long. The J segment lost 6 bases and the V segment lost 4 bases, leaving 10 bases of the junction unmatched. Here the CDR3 reads CASSYEAMGLAGNEQFF. The CDR3 region has the DNA TGTGCCAGCAGCTACGAAGCGATGGGACTAGCGGGCAATGAGCAGTTCTTC.